Below, 15 T cell receptor beta chains from the same sample are listed, as sequenced in a study of technical replicates of blood from a few donors. The repertoire was sequenced with immunoSEQ multiplex PCR; TCRdb's copy has only in-frame clones and lacks some. The data hold tens of thousands of clones, with around 93% observed a single time. Specimen: T cells isolated from PBMCs. These receptors all stem from a human donor in good health.

The chain joins TRBV7-9 to TRBJ2-1, with D possibly being TRBD1 (6 bases). The germline V and J ends were trimmed by 1 base and 7 bases, with 8 bases remaining between them. Germline-derived CDR1 and CDR2 are SEHNR and FQNEAQ (reference sequence). This CDR3 is built from 13 residues. In DNA form, the CDR3 reads TGTGCCAGCAGCTTAGGGCAGGGGAATGAGCAGTTCTTC. Translation: CASSLGQGNEQFF.

V usage is TRBV7-9 and J usage is TRBJ2-1, with 8 bases fitting TRBD2. Trimming removed 5 bases from V and 1 base from J; junction bases left unmatched: 4. Germline CDR1 is SEHNR and CDR2 is FQNEAQ (reference sequence). The CDR3 spans 15 residues. The CDR3 is CASSPSGRSYNEQFF. The CDR3, as DNA: TGTGCCAGCAGCCCCAGCGGGAGATCCTACAATGAGCAGTTCTTC.

The chain recombines TRBV5-1 with TRBJ1-4, with a weak D call TRBD1 (5 bases). CDR1 and CDR2 (germline): SGHRS, YFSETQ. CDR3 length: 14 amino acids. The V end was cut by 5 bases, the J end by 8 bases, with 16 bases between. CDR3 in amino acids: CASRPWGGEEKLFF. DNA of the CDR3: TGCGCCAGCAGACCTTGGGGCGGGGAAGAAAAACTGTTTTTT.

The gene calls are TRBV7-8 and TRBJ2-1; no clear D gene. The CDR3 runs 17 residues. Deletions cut 1 base from V and 9 bases from J, with 22 bases between. Germline V gene sequence: CDR1 SGHVS, CDR2 FQNEAQ. CDR3 in DNA: TGTGCCAGCAGCTTAGTTAAAATTTTAGTAGGTTCGGGTGAGCAGTTCTTC. Protein product: CASSLVKILVGSGEQFF.

This rearrangement joins TRBV7-6 to TRBJ1-1; a weak D match, TRBD1 (5 bases). CDR1 is SGHVS, CDR2 FNYEAQ, per germline. This CDR3 is 12 amino acids long. The V end was cut by 5 bases, the J end by 3 bases, with 7 bases between. CDR3 protein: CASSPGHTEAFF. DNA of the CDR3: TGTGCCAGCAGCCCAGGGCACACTGAAGCTTTCTTT.

The chain employs TRBV6-5 and TRBJ1-2; a weak D match, TRBD1 (6 bases). The CDR3 is 12 residues long. Germline lookup yields CDR1 MNHEY and CDR2 SVGAGI. The V and J ends lost 6 bases and 8 bases respectively, with 13 bases between them. The CDR3, as DNA: TGTGCCAGCAGGAAACAGGGTTGGGGCTACACCTTC. Translated, it gives CASRKQGWGYTF.

The CDR3, as DNA: TGTGCCAGCACCGGCTCCTACGAGCAGTACTTC. As protein: CASTGSYEQYF. The chain uses TRBV28 and TRBJ2-7, with unresolved D. Trimming stripped 7 bases from V and 0 bases from J, with 4 bases between. Germline CDR1 MDHEN, CDR2 SYDVKM. The CDR3 contains 11 residues.

The sample holds one count of this clone. The chain employs TRBV12-1 and TRBJ2-7; the table gives TRBD1 as D, unverified against the DNA. TRBV12-1 is labeled a pseudogene. This CDR3 is 18 amino acids long. The CDR3, as DNA: TGTGCCAGCAGCTCAAAAGGGACAGGGGGAAAAGGGGAATACGAGCAGTACTTC. Its translation is CASSSKGTGGKGEYEQYF.

The chain combines TRBV27 with TRBJ1-2; TRBD1 agrees at 8 bases. In germline, CDR1 is MNHEY, CDR2 SMNVEV (reference sequence). The CDR3 consists of 18 residues. The V segment lost 5 bases and the J segment 5 bases; nucleotides outside the gene matches: 19. The CDR3 loop reads CASSPLPTGQGGFYGYTF. The CDR3 DNA reads as TGTGCCAGCAGTCCCCTGCCGACCGGACAGGGAGGGTTTTATGGCTACACCTTC.

This chain links TRBV25-1 with TRBJ1-1; D might be TRBD1 (5 bases). The CDR3 has 14 residues. V was clipped by 3 bases and J by 4 bases, with 12 bases between them. Per the germline V gene, CDR1 is MGHDK and CDR2 is SYGVNS. The CDR3 DNA reads as TGTGCCAGCAGTGAGACAGAACCATTCACTGAAGCTTTCTTT. This sequence encodes CASSETEPFTEAFF.

The chain combines TRBV11-2 with TRBJ1-4; D gene unclear. Germline CDR1 reads SGHAT; CDR2 reads FQNNGV. The CDR3 is 16 residues long. Trimming took 5 bases from V and 7 from J, leaving 20 bases between them. CDR3 sequence: CASSPPRDGILEKLFF. The CDR3 DNA sequence: TGTGCCAGCAGCCCGCCTCGAGACGGGATTCTTGAAAAACTGTTTTTT.

The V and J genes are TRBV30 and TRBJ1-5; a weak D match, TRBD1 (6 bases). There are 14 residues in the CDR3. The V end was cut by 4 bases, the J end by 7 bases, with 17 bases between. Germline CDR1 is GTSNPN and CDR2 is SVGIG (reference sequence). The CDR3 coding sequence is TGTGCCTGGAACCGGGACACCGGCGGGCAGCCCCAGCATTTT. Translation: CAWNRDTGGQPQHF. Full variable domain (missing parts from reference TRBV30 and TRBJ1-5): SQTIHQWPATLVQPVGSPLSLECTVEGTSNPNLYWYRQAAGRGLQLLFYSVGIGQISSEVPQNLSASRPQDRQFILSSKKLLLSDSGFYLCAWNRDTGGQPQHFGDGTRLSIL.

The chain carries TRBV15 and TRBJ2-1; D is undetermined. V lost 6 bases and J lost 6, with 9 bases in between. The CDR3 loop spans 12 amino acids. Germline lookup yields CDR1 LNHNV and CDR2 YYDKDF (reference sequence). CDR3 in amino acids: CATSDSSNEQFF. The CDR3 DNA reads TGTGCCACCAGTGATAGTTCCAATGAGCAGTTCTTC.

The genes are TRBV4-1 and TRBJ2-7; possibly TRBD1 for D (5 bases). CDR3 size: 15 residues. Germline CDR1 and CDR2: MGHRA and YSYEKL. Trimming left V 3 bases short and J 3 bases short, with 15 bases between. The CDR3 sequence: CASSHPGQPHYEQYF. The CDR3 DNA reads as TGCGCCAGCAGCCACCCAGGGCAGCCCCACTACGAGCAGTACTTC.

The rearrangement joins TRBV9 to TRBJ2-1; 9 bases align to TRBD1. V was clipped by 6 bases and J by 7 bases; unmatched bases: 8. Germline V gene data show CDR1 as SGDLS and CDR2 as YYNGEE. The CDR3 has 14 residues. The CDR3 coding sequence is TGTGCCAGCACCCCCGGACAGGGGTTAAATGAGCAGTTCTTC. Its translation is CASTPGQGLNEQFF.